This T cell receptor (beta chain) comes out of a study of blood T cell repertoires in COVID-19. Overall study: The United States, Italy and Spain provided the acute and convalescent COVID-19 samples. The cDNA or gDNA used as material had been derived from T cells, B-cell-depleted T cells, or PBMCs.

The CDR3 is 14 amino acids. Germline V gene lookup returns CDR1 MNHEY and CDR2 SMNVEV (reference sequence). Trimming removed 5 bases from V and 5 bases from J, with 15 bases in between. In the authors' workflow: The assay estimated nucleated cells by amplifying reference gene primers. Profiled with immunoSEQ multiplex PCR; TCRdb holds only in-frame clones, not every one. V and J calls and clone size are those listed in that table; D and trimming were worked out from the DNA. The sample yields roughly 40,000 clones, approximately 90% seen once. The TCR was taken from a human donor in a cohort sampled during active COVID-19. Specimen: peripheral blood. V usage is TRBV27 and J usage is TRBJ2-5; D remains ambiguous. The CDR3 DNA reads as TGTGCCAGCAGTCCCCGGGTACGTGGTGAGACCCAGTACTTC. Its protein product is CASSPRVRGETQYF.